Each of the 21 T cell receptor beta chains below was sequenced from the same sample in a study of T cells in Graves' hyperthyroidism and ophthalmopathy. The CDR3 regions of TCR beta were amplified from RNA transcripts. Researchers ran a first-round RT-PCR on the TCR CDR3 using the HTBI primer set. TCRdb reprocessed the multiplex PCR reads via MiXCR and lists one record per CDR3 protein. The sample yields approximately 610,000 distinct CDR3 sequences, about 15% seen once. Sequencing was performed on blood. Source of these receptors: a woman in her 40s with Graves' ophthalmopathy.

The chain has TRBV7-9 and TRBJ2-5; D is possibly TRBD1 (5 bases). Between the trimmed V and J ends, which lost 5 bases and 2 bases, there was a span of 18 bases. Germline V gene data show CDR1 as SEHNR and CDR2 as FQNEAQ (reference sequence). The length of the CDR3 is 16 residues. The CDR3 sequence is CASSPTPDSSQETQYF. The CDR3 region has the DNA TGTGCCAGCAGCCCCACCCCCGACAGTAGTCAAGAGACCCAGTACTTC.

This clonotype appeared a few times. The J gene is TRBJ2-2, the V gene TRBV19, with D possibly matching TRBD2 (5 bases). The CDR3 covers 16 residues. Between the trimmed V and J ends, which lost 1 base and 1 base, there was a span of 10 bases. Germline CDR1 is LNHDA and CDR2 is SQIVND (reference sequence). For the CDR3, the DNA is TGTGCCAGTAGTATAGTTGAGGGAAAGAACACCGGGGAGCTGTTTTTT. This encodes CASSIVEGKNTGELFF.

This clonotype has at least ten counts. The chain has TRBV20-1 and TRBJ2-5, with 11 bases that match TRBD2. Per germline, CDR1 DFQATT and CDR2 SNEGSKA (reference sequence). V was pared by 3 bases and J by 1 base, with 7 bases of the junction left unmatched. The CDR3 is 16 amino acids. CDR3: CSASPTSGGTQETQYF. The CDR3 bases are TGCAGTGCTAGCCCCACTAGCGGGGGCACCCAAGAGACCCAGTACTTC.

This clonotype was seen ten or more times. This chain connects TRBV19 to TRBJ2-7; D is undetermined. Germline CDR1 is LNHDA and CDR2 is SQIVND (reference sequence). The CDR3 has 15 residues. Trimming took off 1 base at V and 3 bases at J, with 13 bases between the two ends. This CDR3 reads CASSIATATNYEQYF. CDR3 DNA: TGTGCCAGTAGTATAGCAACGGCGACCAACTACGAGCAGTACTTC.

This clonotype was found many times. This sequence joins TRBV10-3 and TRBJ2-2, with no clear D. V was trimmed by 5 bases and J by 3 bases, leaving 13 bases between them. The CDR3 totals 15 residues. Germline V gives CDR1 ENHRY, CDR2 SYGVKD. The CDR3 DNA follows: TGTGCCATCAGTCCCTTAGACCGAGACACCGGGGAGCTGTTTTTT. It is translated as CAISPLDRDTGELFF.

The rearrangement uses TRBV6-1 and TRBJ2-5; 8 bases align to TRBD2. This CDR3 is 14 amino acids long. CDR1 is MNHNS and CDR2 is SASEGT in the germline V gene. The trim removed 6 bases at V and 4 bases at J, leaving 7 bases unmatched. CDR3 region: CASRRALAGETQYF. The DNA for the CDR3 is TGTGCCAGCAGAAGGGCCCTAGCGGGAGAGACCCAGTACTTC.

The chain has TRBV28 and TRBJ2-5; D unclear. Germline CDR1 reads MDHEN; CDR2 reads SYDVKM. V lost 6 bases and J 5 bases, leaving 10 bases between the germline ends. The CDR3 sequence is 12 residues long. The DNA of the CDR3 is TGTGCCAGCAGGGATCAGATGGAGACCCAGTACTTC. This gives the protein CASRDQMETQYF.

The chain couples TRBV6-2 or TRBV6-3 to TRBJ1-5, with D perhaps matching TRBD1 (6 bases). There are 14 residues in the CDR3. The germline V gene has CDR1 MNHEY and CDR2 SVGEGT. The ends were cut back, 0 bases at V and 6 bases at J, with 9 bases in the middle. This CDR3 reads CASSYSRGIQPQHF. The CDR3 region has the DNA TGTGCCAGCAGTTACTCCAGGGGAATTCAGCCCCAGCATTTT.

The chain uses TRBV12-3 or TRBV12-4 and TRBJ1-5, with TRBD1 as a possible D gene (5 bases). V lost 6 bases, J lost 0 bases, and 9 bases lay in between. The CDR3 sequence is 14 residues long. The CDR3 region is CASSLGASNQPQHF. The CDR3 coding sequence is TGTGCCAGCAGCCTCGGGGCTAGCAATCAGCCCCAGCATTTT.

This clonotype was detected ten times or more. The V call is TRBV28, the J call TRBJ2-7; perhaps TRBD1 as D (5 bases). The length of the CDR3 is 16 residues. V gave up 4 bases and J gave up 1 base, with 17 bases separating them. The germline CDR1 and CDR2 sequences are MDHEN and SYDVKM. The CDR3 DNA is TGTGCCAGCAGTTCCTTAGGGGAATTGGCGTCCTACGAGCAGTACTTC. Protein sequence: CASSSLGELASYEQYF.

This clonotype was seen at least ten times. The chain is built from TRBV6-1 and TRBJ2-5, with D perhaps matching TRBD2 (6 bases). The CDR3 extends over 15 amino acids. Trimming shortened V by 5 bases and J by 1 base, and 14 bases separated the two germline ends. Germline CDR1 MNHNS, CDR2 SASEGT. The CDR3 sequence is CASSPGGAFQETQYF. The CDR3 nucleotides read TGTGCCAGCAGTCCCGGGGGAGCGTTCCAAGAGACCCAGTACTTC.

This clonotype was counted at least ten times. The chain has TRBV28 and TRBJ1-2; perhaps TRBD1 as D (5 bases). Germline V lookup: CDR1 MDHEN, CDR2 SYDVKM. The V and J ends lost 2 bases and 5 bases respectively, with 15 bases between them. The CDR3 spans 15 residues. The CDR3 bases are TGTGCCAGCAGTTTACACCCCGGGGCGGGATATGGCTACACCTTC. Its protein is CASSLHPGAGYGYTF.

This clonotype was counted between two and nine times. This chain uses TRBV6-2 or TRBV6-3 with TRBJ1-1, with TRBD1 matching 9 bases. J gave up 4 bases and V 6 bases, and 6 bases lay outside the gene matches. CDR3 length: 14 residues. Germline V gives CDR1 MNHEY, CDR2 SVGEGT. The CDR3 sequence is CASRTDRGTTEAFF. CDR3 sequence (DNA): TGTGCCAGCAGGACGGACAGGGGAACCACTGAAGCTTTCTTT.

About this clonotype: A read error may produce the germline difference seen at one junction end. This chain uses TRBV15 with TRBJ2-5; a weak D match, TRBD1 (6 bases). The CDR3 loop spans 15 amino acids. The germline V gene has CDR1 LNHNV and CDR2 YYDKDF (reference sequence). The CDR3 spells CATSRDSQGLGTRYF. As DNA, the CDR3 is TGTGCCACCAGCAGAGATTCCCAGGGGTTGGGGACCCGGTACTTC.

In its sample, this clonotype was seen many times. V and J are TRBV6-5 and TRBJ2-4; either TRBD1 or TRBD2 may supply D (6 bases each). V was trimmed by 0 bases and J by 0 bases, leaving 9 bases between them. The length of the CDR3 is 16 residues. Looked up from germline, CDR1 is MNHEY and CDR2 is SVGAGI. CDR3 residues: CASSYSGGLAKNIQYF. For the CDR3, the DNA is TGTGCCAGCAGTTACTCAGGGGGGCTAGCCAAAAACATTCAGTACTTC.

This clonotype has ten or more counts. The rearrangement uses TRBV27 and TRBJ1-2; D possibly corresponds to TRBD1 (6 bases). V gave up 2 bases and J gave up 4 bases, with 11 bases separating them. Germline V lookup: CDR1 MNHEY, CDR2 SMNVEV (reference sequence). The length of the CDR3 is 14 residues. The CDR3 DNA reads TGTGCCAGCAGTTTAGCCTCAGGGGCCTATGGCTACACCTTC. It codes for CASSLASGAYGYTF.

The J gene is TRBJ2-7, the V gene TRBV4-2; 9 positions agree with TRBD2. This CDR3 region has 17 residues. Trimming took 2 bases from V and 2 from J; bases not matched to a gene: 10. The germline V gene encodes CDR1 LGHNA and CDR2 YNFKEQ. The CDR3 DNA reads TGTGCCAGCAGCCAATTTCTCTCAGCGGGAGGTCCCTACGAGCAGTACTTC. This sequence encodes CASSQFLSAGGPYEQYF.

This clonotype came up a few times. The V and J genes are TRBV5-6 and TRBJ2-7; possibly TRBD1 for D (6 bases). Germline CDR1 is SGHDT and CDR2 is YYEEEE. The CDR3 is 15 residues long. With 0 bases removed from V and 3 bases from J, the gap between germline ends came to 13 bases. This CDR3 reads CASSLAARGNYEQYF. DNA for the CDR3: TGTGCCAGCAGCTTGGCGGCCAGGGGCAACTACGAGCAGTACTTC.

This clonotype was seen a handful of times. This rearrangement joins TRBV11-2 to TRBJ2-3; TRBD2 agrees at 13 bases. The CDR3 is 15 residues long. V was clipped by 4 bases and J by 5 bases; unmatched bases: 3. The germline V gene has CDR1 SGHAT and CDR2 FQNNGV. CDR3 DNA sequence: TGTGCCAGCAGCTCACTAGCGGGGGGGGTAGATACGCAGTATTTT. This translates into CASSSLAGGVDTQYF.

Many counts were recorded for this clonotype. The J gene is TRBJ2-5, the V gene TRBV24-1; 12 bases match TRBD2. CDR1 and CDR2 (germline): KGHDR, SFDVKD. With 5 bases clipped from V and 5 bases from J, the junction kept 5 bases outside the gene matches. The CDR3 has 15 residues. CDR3 protein: CATSGLAGEHETQYF. The CDR3 DNA sequence: TGTGCCACCAGTGGACTAGCGGGAGAGCATGAGACCCAGTACTTC.

This clonotype has a count of ten or more. The V call is TRBV2, the J call TRBJ2-5; possible D gene TRBD2, 5 bases. CDR3 length: 14 amino acids. V lost 10 bases to trimming and J lost 4 bases, with 19 bases between them. Per the germline V gene, CDR1 is SNHLY and CDR2 is FYNNEI. The CDR3, as DNA: TGTGCCACCCAGGCGGAGCCGGCGGGAGAGACCCAGTACTTC. Its translation is CATQAEPAGETQYF.